A selection of T cell receptor beta chains follows, all from one sample in a study of regulatory T cells. Measured with immunoSEQ multiplex PCR; TCRdb has only the in-frame clones, and not every one. The sample yields about 23,000 clones, roughly 84% seen once. Sequenced material: conventional CD4+ T cells sorted from blood. The origin of the receptors is a child under 18 with CD3G deficiency. Each CDR3 is given with its conserved first and last residue. Each record gives: D gene, clone size, V gene, CDR3 protein. D genes are given only for firm matches. Some rows have no size entry. The others give once, few or many, or a class for an expanded clone.

D gene: NA; clone size: NA; V gene: TRBV10-3; CDR3 protein: CASSRQYEQYF
D gene: NA; clone size: once; V gene: TRBV5-1; CDR3 protein: CASSLDGTPWDEQYF
D gene: TRBD1; clone size: NA; V gene: TRBV6-1; CDR3 protein: CASRDRGRAHTEAFF
D gene: NA; clone size: NA; V gene: TRBV5-6; CDR3 protein: CASSLRSKGVYEQYF
D gene: NA; clone size: NA; V gene: TRBV30; CDR3 protein: CAWAGFDTGELFF
D gene: NA; clone size: NA; V gene: TRBV6-1; CDR3 protein: CASSAKDSNTEAFF
D gene: TRBD1; clone size: NA; V gene: TRBV27; CDR3 protein: CASSFWTGGEQYF
D gene: NA; clone size: NA; V gene: TRBV10-3; CDR3 protein: CAISAEGNQPQHF
D gene: NA; clone size: NA; V gene: TRBV11-3; CDR3 protein: CASSKNSYEQYF
D gene: NA; clone size: NA; V gene: TRBV11-2; CDR3 protein: CASSLDPAYEQYF
D gene: TRBD2; clone size: NA; V gene: TRBV30; CDR3 protein: CAWSASSGRRSEQFF
D gene: NA; clone size: NA; V gene: TRBV10-1; CDR3 protein: CASDRRSNQPQHF
D gene: TRBD1; clone size: NA; V gene: TRBV5-1; CDR3 protein: CASSSRGTENTEAFF
D gene: TRBD1; clone size: NA; V gene: TRBV28; CDR3 protein: CASSRPGQGNNEQFF
D gene: TRBD2; clone size: NA; V gene: TRBV6-6; CDR3 protein: CASTLTSGSNEQFF
D gene: TRBD2; clone size: NA; V gene: TRBV7-9; CDR3 protein: CASSLVAGRNTGELFF
D gene: TRBD1; clone size: NA; V gene: TRBV7-9; CDR3 protein: CASSLGTGQASYGYTF
D gene: NA; clone size: NA; V gene: TRBV5-1; CDR3 protein: CASSPLGAQGEAFF
D gene: TRBD2; clone size: NA; V gene: TRBV5-1; CDR3 protein: CASSSAGGGYNEQFF
D gene: NA; clone size: NA; V gene: TRBV28; CDR3 protein: CASSGQENYEQYF
D gene: NA; clone size: NA; V gene: TRBV28; CDR3 protein: CASSRSPGRIYEQYF
D gene: NA; clone size: NA; V gene: TRBV28; CDR3 protein: CASSSNQVPYEQYF
D gene: TRBD2; clone size: NA; V gene: TRBV23-1; CDR3 protein: CASSQHLAGEADTQYF
D gene: NA; clone size: NA; V gene: TRBV7-9; CDR3 protein: CASSWGEETQYF
D gene: NA; clone size: NA; V gene: TRBV28; CDR3 protein: CASSFGRGKLFF
D gene: NA; clone size: NA; V gene: TRBV21-1; CDR3 protein: CASSRDRVNEQFF
D gene: NA; clone size: NA; V gene: TRBV28; CDR3 protein: CASSFGGKRAREQYF
D gene: TRBD2; clone size: NA; V gene: TRBV7-9; CDR3 protein: CASSFGSAGVEQFF
D gene: TRBD1; clone size: few; V gene: TRBV5-1; CDR3 protein: CASSLGQGGTDTQYF
D gene: TRBD2; clone size: NA; V gene: TRBV10-3; CDR3 protein: CATARGAGYEQYF
D gene: NA; clone size: NA; V gene: TRBV28; CDR3 protein: CASSPRLGRGETQYF